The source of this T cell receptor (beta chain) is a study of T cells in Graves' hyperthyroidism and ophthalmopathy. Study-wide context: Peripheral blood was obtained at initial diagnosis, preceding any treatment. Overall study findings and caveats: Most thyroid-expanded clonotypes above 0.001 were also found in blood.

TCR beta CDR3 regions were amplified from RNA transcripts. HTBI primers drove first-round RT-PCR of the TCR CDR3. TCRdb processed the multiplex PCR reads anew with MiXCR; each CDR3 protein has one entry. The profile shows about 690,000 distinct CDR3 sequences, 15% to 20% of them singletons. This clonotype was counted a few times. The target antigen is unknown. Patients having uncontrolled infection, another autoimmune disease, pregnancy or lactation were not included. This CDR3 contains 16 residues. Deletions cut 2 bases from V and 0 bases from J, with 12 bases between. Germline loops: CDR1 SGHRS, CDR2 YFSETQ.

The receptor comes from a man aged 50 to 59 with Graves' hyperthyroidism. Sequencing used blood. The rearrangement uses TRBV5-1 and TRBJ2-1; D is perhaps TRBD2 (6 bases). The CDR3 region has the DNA TGCGCCAGCAGCTTACAGGAGGGCGGCTCCTACAATGAGCAGTTCTTC. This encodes CASSLQEGGSYNEQFF.